What follows are 25 T cell receptor beta chains derived from one specimen sequenced in a study of T cell clusters in autoimmune cytopenias. TRB was amplified from approximately 250 ng of peripheral blood genomic DNA per sample. One tube held mixed TRB-A and TRB-B primer pools for touch-down PCR. No DNA is given; TCRdb re-called the multiplex PCR reads and lists each CDR3 protein once. The ten top clones account for just under 60%, within a sample of about 1,400 distinct CDR3 sequences. A further study also used this sample, focusing on T cell repertoires in aging, cancer and after chemotherapy.

Sample: peripheral blood. Receptors originate from a human donor with chronic lymphocytic leukemia.

V gene TRBV13 combines with J gene TRBJ2-1; no DNA is available, so the TRBD2 call from TCRdb remains unchecked. Germline CDR1 PRHDT, CDR2 FYEKMQ (reference sequence). The length of the CDR3 is 19 residues. CDR3 region: CASSGYVTSGPYSYNEQFF.

V is TRBV10-1 and J is TRBJ1-1. Germline V gives CDR1 WNHNN, CDR2 SYGVQD (reference sequence). The CDR3 runs 13 residues. The CDR3 region is CASSLGPNTEAFF.

This sequence joins TRBV4-2 and TRBJ2-1; TCRdb's D call, TRBD1, is unchecked because there is no DNA. The germline V gene has CDR1 LGHNA and CDR2 YNFKEQ. The CDR3 contains 16 residues. CDR3 region: CASSQEAGLSYNEQFF.

This chain joins TRBV28 and TRBJ2-6; with no DNA, the TCRdb D assignment of TRBD2 cannot be verified. CDR1 and CDR2 from the germline V gene are MDHEN and SYDVKM. The CDR3 runs to 18 residues. The CDR3 loop reads CASSSYRVALSGANVLTF.

The genes are TRBV2 and TRBJ2-3. Germline-derived CDR1 and CDR2 are SNHLY and FYNNEI. The CDR3 extends over 14 amino acids. The CDR3 here is CASRKGGPTDTQYF.

This chain links TRBV5-1 with TRBJ1-4. The CDR3 is 13 residues long. Germline CDR1 reads SGHRS; CDR2 reads YFSETQ. CDR3 protein: CASSWGSNEKLFF. Full variable domain (missing parts from reference TRBV5-1 and TRBJ1-4): KAGVTQTPRYLIKTRGQQVTLSCSPISGHRSVSWYQQTPGQGLQFLFEYFSETQRNKGNFPGRFSGRQFSNSRSEMNVSTLELGDSALYLCASSWGSNEKLFFGSGTQLSVL.

V gene TRBV7-2 combines with J gene TRBJ1-5; no DNA is available, so the TRBD1 call from TCRdb remains unchecked. The CDR3 is 15 residues long. CDR1 is SGHTA, CDR2 FQGNSA, per germline. The CDR3 sequence: CASSLSGGSNQPQHF.

The V and J genes are TRBV11-2 and TRBJ1-1. CDR3 length: 13 residues. Per germline, CDR1 SGHAT and CDR2 FQNNGV. This chain's CDR3 is CASSLGINTEAFF.

The chain is built from TRBV2 and TRBJ2-7; TCRdb selects TRBD1, and the lack of DNA leaves this call unchecked. Germline V gene lookup returns CDR1 SNHLY and CDR2 FYNNEI. CDR3 length: 13 amino acids. CDR3: CASIEGQGYEQYF.

CDR3 sequence: CASSQQGLNTEAFF. The rearrangement links TRBV4-3 to TRBJ1-1; TCRdb picks TRBD1, but there is no DNA to check that call. The CDR3 runs to 14 residues. CDR1 and CDR2 from the germline V gene are LGHNA and YSLEER.

Judged by frequency, this clonotype is medium-sized (0.01 to 0.1%). The chain carries TRBV6-1 and TRBJ2-3; TCRdb selects TRBD1, and the lack of DNA leaves this call unchecked. This CDR3 has 14 amino acids. Germline V gives CDR1 MNHNS, CDR2 SASEGT. This chain's CDR3 is CASRDRGHTDTQYF.

This clonotype counts as medium-sized by frequency. This chain joins TRBV10-3 and TRBJ1-3; there is no DNA to check the TCRdb D call of TRBD1. CDR1 and CDR2 (germline): ENHRY, SYGVKD. The CDR3 loop spans 15 amino acids. The CDR3 loop reads CAISRTGDSGNTIYF.

This chain's CDR3 is CISGANGEQFF. This rearrangement joins TRBV20-1 to TRBJ2-1; the D call from TCRdb, TRBD1, cannot be confirmed without DNA. This CDR3 has 11 amino acids. Germline V gene lookup returns CDR1 DFQATT and CDR2 SNEGSKA (reference sequence).

Judged by frequency, this clonotype is medium-sized. The rearrangement uses TRBV6-6 and TRBJ2-3; TCRdb proposes TRBD1, but this gene call is untestable without DNA. The CDR3 has 12 amino acids. Germline values: CDR1 MNHNY, CDR2 SVGAGI (reference sequence). The CDR3 is CATMGGGDTQYF.

The rearrangement links TRBV27 to TRBJ2-4; with no DNA, the TCRdb D assignment of TRBD2 cannot be verified. CDR1 MNHEY and CDR2 SMNVEV come from the germline V gene (reference sequence). CDR3 length: 13 amino acids. The CDR3 reads CASGGLAVMMWYF.

J is TRBJ2-3 and V is TRBV7-2; no DNA is available, so the TRBD2 call from TCRdb remains unchecked. The length of the CDR3 is 14 residues. Germline values: CDR1 SGHTA, CDR2 FQGNSA. CDR3 sequence: CASSAALNTDTQYF. The full variable domain, rest sourced from reference TRBV7-2 and TRBJ2-3, is GAGVSQSPSNKVTEKGKDVELRCDPISGHTALYWYRQSLGQGLEFLIYFQGNSAPDKSGLPSDRFSAERTGGSVSTLTIQRTQQEDSAVYLCASSAALNTDTQYFGPGTRLTVL.

By frequency, this clonotype registers medium-sized. The gene calls are TRBV7-6 and TRBJ2-1; there is no DNA to check the TCRdb D call of TRBD2. Germline CDR1 reads SGHVS; CDR2 reads FNYEAQ. The CDR3 is made up of 16 amino acids. This chain's CDR3 is CASSSTGTGGRGEQFF.

This clonotype is called medium-sized based on its frequency. This rearrangement joins TRBV27 to TRBJ1-6. Germline loops: CDR1 MNHEY, CDR2 SMNVEV (reference sequence). The CDR3 runs 15 residues. CDR3 sequence reads: CASSLWGSGNSPLHF.

By frequency, this clonotype registers large. The rearrangement links TRBV30 to TRBJ2-3; no DNA is available, so the TRBD2 call from TCRdb remains unchecked. The V gene's germline CDR1 is GTSNPN and CDR2 SVGIG (reference sequence). CDR3 length: 14 residues. This CDR3 reads CAWSVIAGADTQYF. The entire variable domain, with the rest obtained from reference TRBV30 and TRBJ2-3, is as follows: SQTIHQWPATLVQPVGSPLSLECTVEGTSNPNLYWYRQAAGRGLQLLFYSVGIGQISSEVPQNLSASRPQDRQFILSSKKLLLSDSGFYLCAWSVIAGADTQYFGPGTRLTVL.

This chain links TRBV5-1 with TRBJ2-5; TCRdb calls TRBD2, which cannot be checked without DNA. Germline V gene data show CDR1 as SGHRS and CDR2 as YFSETQ. The CDR3 runs to 13 residues. CDR3 amino acids: CASSWRTEETQYF.

This chain's CDR3 is CASSQWGGEAFF. The rearrangement uses TRBV7-2 and TRBJ1-1; TCRdb picks TRBD1, but there is no DNA to check that call. Germline CDR1 is SGHTA and CDR2 is FQGNSA. CDR3 size: 12 residues.

Measured by frequency, this clonotype is medium-sized (0.01 to 0.1%). CDR3 amino acids: CASSLVPGQSNEQFF. This chain uses TRBV5-1 with TRBJ2-1; TCRdb designates TRBD1, a call that cannot be tested without DNA. From germline, CDR1 is SGHRS and CDR2 YFSETQ. This CDR3 contains 15 residues.

Measured by frequency, this clonotype is medium-sized (0.01 to 0.1%). The rearrangement uses TRBV12-3 or TRBV12-4 and TRBJ2-5; TCRdb calls TRBD2, which cannot be checked without DNA. CDR3 size: 15 residues. CDR3 loop: CASSLPALGQETQYF.

This chain connects TRBV28 to TRBJ2-1; checking the TCRdb D call of TRBD2 is not possible without DNA. Per germline, CDR1 MDHEN and CDR2 SYDVKM. The CDR3 covers 15 residues. The CDR3 sequence: CASSLSYPPVNEQFF.

V and J are TRBV2 and TRBJ2-5; TCRdb's D call of TRBD1 is untestable without DNA. Germline assignment: CDR1 SNHLY and CDR2 FYNNEI. CDR3 length: 12 amino acids. CDR3 in amino acids: CATQGAGETQYF.